These 8 T cell receptor beta chains were sequenced from one sample in a study of control samples from healthy donors and cancer patients. The repertoire was sequenced with immunoSEQ multiplex PCR; TCRdb's copy has only in-frame clones and lacks some. The repertoire holds about 53,000 clones, with around 87% as singletons. The sample was PBMCs. Receptor source: a man in his 60s with head and neck cancer.

The chain carries TRBV15 and TRBJ2-2; 7 positions match TRBD2. The junction had 5 bases not matched to a gene; V was cut back by 1 base and J by 6 bases. The length of the CDR3 is 15 residues. Looked up from germline, CDR1 is LNHNV and CDR2 is YYDKDF (reference sequence). The CDR3 reads CATSRGGGGAGELFF. CDR3 DNA: TGTGCCACCAGCAGAGGTGGGGGAGGGGCCGGGGAGCTGTTTTTT.

The chain carries TRBV5-1 and TRBJ2-5; TRBD1 matches 11 bases. CDR1 and CDR2 (germline): SGHRS, YFSETQ. V gave up 7 bases and J gave up 5 bases; unmatched junction bases: 10. The CDR3 has 15 amino acids. As DNA, the CDR3 is TGCGCCAGCTCTAGGGACAGGGGGGCGGAGGAGACCCAGTACTTC. Translating it yields CASSRDRGAEETQYF.

The chain joins TRBV6-5 to TRBJ1-2; 10 nucleotides line up with TRBD1. The J segment lost 0 bases and the V segment lost 5 bases, leaving 3 bases of the junction unmatched. The CDR3 contains 15 residues. Germline V gives CDR1 MNHEY, CDR2 SVGAGI. The CDR3 spells CASSRDRGPNYGYTF. In nucleotides, the CDR3 is TGTGCCAGCAGTCGGGACAGGGGACCTAACTATGGCTACACCTTC.

The chain couples TRBV4-2 to TRBJ1-4; 7 bases are a match to TRBD1. With 1 base clipped from V and 2 bases from J, the junction kept 4 bases outside the gene matches. The CDR3 extends over 16 amino acids. Per the germline V gene, CDR1 is LGHNA and CDR2 is YNFKEQ. The CDR3 reads CASSQGDRVTNEKLFF. As DNA, the CDR3 is TGTGCCAGCAGCCAAGGCGACAGGGTGACTAATGAAAAACTGTTTTTT.

The chain is built from TRBV19 and TRBJ2-5; D is uncertain. Germline values: CDR1 LNHDA, CDR2 SQIVND (reference sequence). The CDR3 runs to 16 residues. Trimming took off 4 bases at V and 3 bases at J, with 18 bases between the two ends. The CDR3 DNA reads as TGTGCCAGTAGTAACGTGGGTAGCCCTCTGGAAGAGACCCAGTACTTC. It codes for CASSNVGSPLEETQYF. The full variable domain, its missing parts supplied by reference TRBV19 and TRBJ2-5, is DGGITQSPKYLFRKEGQNVTLSCEQNLNHDAMYWYRQDPGQGLRLIYYSQIVNDFQKGDIAEGYSVSREKKESFPLTVTSAQKNPTAFYLCASSNVGSPLEETQYFGPGTRLLVL.

The chain combines TRBV27 with TRBJ2-7, with D perhaps TRBD1 or TRBD2 (5 bases each). This CDR3 has 16 residues. The germline CDR1 and CDR2 sequences are MNHEY and SMNVEV (reference sequence). The V gene lost 8 bases and the J gene lost 2 bases, with 22 bases spanning the gap. This CDR3 reads CASSSWGTEGTYEQYF. CDR3 DNA: TGTGCCAGCTCGTCCTGGGGGACGGAAGGGACCTACGAGCAGTACTTC.

The gene calls are TRBV7-9 and TRBJ1-4; unclear D gene. CDR1 and CDR2 from the germline V gene are SEHNR and FQNEAQ (reference sequence). Trimming pared 8 bases from V and 2 bases from J, leaving 9 bases between. This CDR3 is built from 13 residues. The CDR3 region has the DNA TGTGCCAGCTCCCCGATTACTAATGAAAAACTGTTTTTT. Its protein product is CASSPITNEKLFF.

The chain carries TRBV18 and TRBJ1-1, with TRBD1 matching over 9 bases. V lost 6 bases, J lost 6 bases, and 17 bases stayed unmatched. Per the germline V gene, CDR1 is KGHSH and CDR2 is LQKENI. This CDR3 has 17 residues. The CDR3: CASSLVGPGQGNAEAFF. Here the CDR3 DNA reads TGTGCCAGCTCTCTCGTTGGCCCGGGACAGGGAAACGCTGAAGCTTTCTTT.